Below, 9 T cell receptor beta chains from the same sample are listed, as sequenced in a study of Tregs in tolerant kidney transplant recipients. Sequencing was performed with immunoSEQ multiplex PCR; in TCRdb, only in-frame clones are kept and a portion is missing. This table holds 70,000 to 95,000 clones, more than 85% found once. The sequences come from Tregs from blood, collected before the transplant. These receptors all stem from a human donor who received a combined kidney and bone marrow transplant.

Regarding this clone: The sample carries other DNA sequences with the same CDR3. V and J are TRBV7-2 and TRBJ2-5; tentatively, D is TRBD1 or TRBD2 (5 bases each). The length of the CDR3 is 13 residues. Germline V lookup: CDR1 SGHTA, CDR2 FQGNSA. Trimming took 4 bases from V and 2 from J, leaving 8 bases between them. The CDR3: CASSSGAQETQYF. The CDR3 nucleotides read TGTGCCAGCAGCTCCGGGGCACAAGAGACCCAGTACTTC.

The V and J genes are TRBV27 and TRBJ2-7, with D perhaps assigned TRBD1 or TRBD2 (6 bases each). Germline values: CDR1 MNHEY, CDR2 SMNVEV (reference sequence). V was pared by 8 bases and J by 5 bases, with 22 bases between. There are 15 residues in the CDR3. The CDR3 loop is CASSGAPRGVHEQYF. The CDR3 DNA is TGTGCCAGCTCCGGGGCCCCGAGGGGGGTCCACGAGCAGTACTTC.

The chain recombines TRBV28 with TRBJ2-3; D could derive from TRBD1 or TRBD2 (6 bases each). V was clipped by 8 bases and J by 3 bases, with 18 bases between them. Germline lookup yields CDR1 MDHEN and CDR2 SYDVKM. CDR3 length: 15 amino acids. This CDR3 is CASHQGGPLTDTQYF. The CDR3 DNA reads TGTGCCAGCCACCAAGGGGGGCCGCTTACAGATACGCAGTATTTT.

This sequence joins TRBV7-9 and TRBJ1-1, with D perhaps matching TRBD1 (6 bases). V lost 5 bases and J lost 0, with 19 bases in between. CDR1 and CDR2 from the germline V gene are SEHNR and FQNEAQ (reference sequence). The CDR3 sequence is 17 residues long. CDR3 nucleotide sequence: TGTGCCAGCAGCCCTCGTGGAGGGGACATACTGAACACTGAAGCTTTCTTT. Translated, it gives CASSPRGGDILNTEAFF. Drawing the rest from reference TRBV7-9 and TRBJ1-1, the complete variable domain is DTGVSQNPRHKITKRGQNVTFRCDPISEHNRLYWYRQTLGQGPEFLTYFQNEAQLEKSRLLSDRFSAERPKGSFSTLEIQRTEQGDSAMYLCASSPRGGDILNTEAFFGQGTRLTVV.

The chain has TRBV28 and TRBJ2-7, with D possibly TRBD2 on 5 matching bases. The CDR3 is made up of 11 amino acids. The ends were cut back, 8 bases at V and 5 bases at J, with 10 bases in the middle. Germline values: CDR1 MDHEN, CDR2 SYDVKM. As DNA, the CDR3 is TGTGCCAGCCGGTACGGGGACGAGCAGTACTTC. Amino acids: CASRYGDEQYF. The variable domain in full, with the rest retrieved from reference TRBV28 and TRBJ2-7, is DVKVTQSSRYLVKRTGEKVFLECVQDMDHENMFWYRQDPGLGLRLIYFSYDVKMKEKGDIPEGYSVSREKKERFSLILESASTNQTSMYLCASRYGDEQYFGPGTRLTVT.

The chain links TRBV11-2 to TRBJ2-5, with 7 bases aligning to TRBD2. Unmatched junction bases numbered 7, after V lost 1 base and J lost 5 bases. The CDR3 has 15 residues. Germline V gene lookup returns CDR1 SGHAT and CDR2 FQNNGV. The CDR3 here is CASSLGAGVEETQYF. The CDR3 DNA sequence: TGTGCCAGCAGCTTAGGGGCGGGAGTTGAGGAGACCCAGTACTTC.

This clone was recorded once. The chain recombines TRBV29-1 with TRBJ2-7, with a possible D match to TRBD2 (7 bases). The CDR3 spans 12 residues. V was trimmed by 4 bases and J by 2 bases, leaving 9 bases between them. Per the germline V gene, CDR1 is SQVTM and CDR2 is ANQGSEA. DNA of the CDR3: TGCAGCGTTGGGGGGGGCGCCTACGAGCAGTACTTC. This encodes CSVGGGAYEQYF.

This sequence joins TRBV27 and TRBJ2-2, with D tentatively TRBD1 (6 bases). V lost 6 bases and J 4 bases, leaving 21 bases between the germline ends. The CDR3 consists of 17 residues. The germline gives CDR1 MNHEY, CDR2 SMNVEV (reference sequence). For the CDR3, the DNA is TGTGCCAGCAGGCAACCAGGGGTTTTGTCGAGCACCGGGGAGCTGTTTTTT. Translation: CASRQPGVLSSTGELFF.

The V and J genes are TRBV9 and TRBJ2-7, with 10 bases fitting TRBD1. CDR3 size: 13 residues. Losses at the gene ends were 7 bases for V and 5 bases for J; bases not matched to a gene: 6. CDR1 and CDR2 (germline): SGDLS, YYNGEE. CDR3: CASGMTGGHEQYF. The CDR3 coding sequence is TGTGCCAGCGGGATGACAGGGGGCCACGAGCAGTACTTC.